This passage covers 29 T cell receptor beta chains from one sample sequenced in a study of cytomegalovirus exposure and HLA in healthy donors. Vbeta (60) and Jbeta (13) primers were used in the PCR. TCRdb's copy holds only in-frame clones and misses some; the assay was immunoSEQ multiplex PCR. Of some 200,000 clones in the sample, approximately 81% were seen once. Sequencing used PBMCs. The receptor source for this set is a woman aged 50 to 60 in good health and CMV-seronegative.

This clone appeared a single time. The V gene is TRBV5-1, the J gene TRBJ2-1; 7 positions match TRBD1. Germline lookup yields CDR1 SGHRS and CDR2 YFSETQ. Trimming took 0 bases from V and 3 from J; bases not matched to a gene: 3. This CDR3 has 15 amino acids. CDR3 sequence (DNA): TGCGCCAGCAGCTTGGGGGACAGCCTCTACAATGAGCAGTTCTTC. This codes for CASSLGDSLYNEQFF.

This rearrangement joins TRBV7-8 to TRBJ1-1; D is unresolved. Germline-derived CDR1 and CDR2 are SGHVS and FQNEAQ. This CDR3 region has 14 residues. Trimming removed 7 bases from V and 3 bases from J, with 15 bases in between. The DNA for the CDR3 is TGTGCCAGCACCCCAACGCCGGGTGACACTGAAGCTTTCTTT. It yields the protein CASTPTPGDTEAFF.

The chain couples TRBV9 to TRBJ2-2; maybe TRBD2 (5 bases). In germline, CDR1 is SGDLS, CDR2 YYNGEE. V lost 3 bases to trimming and J lost 2 bases, with 11 bases between them. The CDR3 covers 15 residues. The CDR3 region is CASSAGEGNTGELFF. The CDR3 DNA follows: TGTGCCAGCAGCGCCGGAGAGGGAAACACCGGGGAGCTGTTTTTT.

The table lists this clone with a few counts. An end of the junction does not agree with germline; a read error may underlie this. The chain recombines TRBV7-7 with TRBJ2-7; D perhaps matches TRBD2 (5 bases). The length of the CDR3 is 12 residues. Germline V gene sequence: CDR1 SSHAT, CDR2 FNYEAQ (reference sequence). CDR3 nucleotides: TGTGCTAGCAGCCCCGGACTCGGCGAGCAGTACTTC. Its protein is CASSPGLGEQYF.

The rearrangement links TRBV7-2 to TRBJ2-1; D might be TRBD2 (7 bases). Trimming pared 3 bases from V and 7 bases from J, leaving 13 bases between. The germline CDR1 and CDR2 sequences are SGHTA and FQGNSA. The CDR3 sequence is 14 residues long. The CDR3 reads CASSLGGGGNEQFF. Written as DNA, the CDR3 is TGTGCCAGCAGCTTGGGAGGGGGGGGGAATGAGCAGTTCTTC.

The rearrangement uses TRBV9 and TRBJ2-7; 8 bases match TRBD1. Germline CDR1 and CDR2: SGDLS and YYNGEE. V shed 0 bases, J shed 3 bases, and the junction held 8 bases outside the gene matches. CDR3 length: 16 amino acids. CDR3 sequence (DNA): TGTGCCAGCAGCGTAGAGCAGGGGGCCGACTACTACGAGCAGTACTTC. This gives the protein CASSVEQGADYYEQYF.

The genes are TRBV28 and TRBJ1-2, with D tentatively TRBD1 (6 bases). Trimming took off 6 bases at V and 4 bases at J, with 15 bases between the two ends. The CDR3 has 14 residues. Germline V CDR1 and CDR2: MDHEN, SYDVKM. DNA for the CDR3: TGTGCCAGCAGCTCTGGGGGGGCGGTCTATGGCTACACCTTC. Its protein is CASSSGGAVYGYTF.

The chain is built from TRBV7-2 and TRBJ2-5; D uncertain. This CDR3 is 14 amino acids long. V was shortened by 1 base and J by 3 bases, with 9 bases between the two germline ends. CDR1 and CDR2 (germline): SGHTA, FQGNSA. The DNA of the CDR3 is TGTGCCAGCAGCTTAGGGCTCGAAAAAGAGACCCAGTACTTC. Encoded protein: CASSLGLEKETQYF.

J is TRBJ2-7 and V is TRBV4-3; weak D call: TRBD1 (7 bases). The CDR3 length is 17 residues. The V end lost 1 base, the J end lost 2 bases, and 18 bases lay between the germline ends. CDR1 LGHNA and CDR2 YSLEER come from the germline V gene. CDR3 in amino acids: CASSQGLGGTATYEQYF. Written as DNA, the CDR3 is TGCGCCAGCAGCCAAGGCTTAGGGGGGACAGCCACCTACGAGCAGTACTTC.

The rearrangement joins TRBV6-6 to TRBJ2-1, with 8 bases fitting TRBD2. The CDR3 is made up of 16 amino acids. Germline values: CDR1 MNHNY, CDR2 SVGAGI (reference sequence). Trimming at V came to 7 bases and at J to 1 base, leaving 9 bases not matched to a gene. CDR3 region: CASTARGGRSYNEQFF. The CDR3 nucleotides read TGTGCCAGCACCGCAAGGGGCGGGAGGTCCTACAATGAGCAGTTCTTC.

The genes are TRBV2 and TRBJ1-1; no reliable D call. Germline CDR1 SNHLY, CDR2 FYNNEI. This CDR3 comprises 14 residues. Trimming took 3 bases from V and 4 from J, leaving 12 bases between them. The CDR3 loop is CASSEQAARTEAFF. As DNA, the CDR3 is TGTGCCAGCAGTGAGCAGGCCGCACGCACTGAAGCTTTCTTT.

The chain combines TRBV29-1 with TRBJ1-1, with TRBD1 as a possible D gene (5 bases). CDR1 is SQVTM and CDR2 is ANQGSEA in the germline V gene. Trimming removed 4 bases at V and 0 bases at J, with 9 bases between. This CDR3 has 13 residues. Here the CDR3 reads CSVGKGMNTEAFF. CDR3 coding DNA: TGCAGCGTTGGAAAGGGGATGAACACTGAAGCTTTCTTT.

The chain employs TRBV2 and TRBJ2-7; D remains ambiguous. The CDR3 has 14 amino acids. Germline CDR1 is SNHLY and CDR2 is FYNNEI. V lost 3 bases and J 4 bases, leaving 13 bases between the germline ends. The CDR3 spells CASSESVRRYEQYF. CDR3 nucleotides: TGTGCCAGCAGTGAGTCAGTTCGCCGTTACGAGCAGTACTTC. Based on the CDR3 plus reference TRBV2 and TRBJ2-7, the full variable domain is EPEVTQTPSHQVTQMGQEVILRCVPISNHLYFYWYRQILGQKVEFLVSFYNNEISEKSEIFDDQFSVERPDGSNFTLKIRSTKLEDSAMYFCASSESVRRYEQYFGPGTRLTVT.

The V and J genes are TRBV5-6 and TRBJ2-7; D might be TRBD1 (6 bases). CDR1 SGHDT and CDR2 YYEEEE come from the germline V gene. Trimming took 1 base from V and 2 from J, leaving 13 bases between them. The CDR3 runs to 15 residues. CDR3 region: CASSLWSGVTYEQYF. CDR3 coding DNA: TGTGCCAGCAGCTTGTGGTCAGGGGTTACCTACGAGCAGTACTTC.

The J gene is TRBJ1-2, the V gene TRBV7-6, with D unclear. V was pared by 5 bases and J by 0 bases, with 10 bases between. Germline values: CDR1 SGHVS, CDR2 FNYEAQ. The CDR3 runs to 14 residues. The CDR3: CASSRDAANYGYTF. CDR3 nucleotide sequence: TGTGCCAGCAGCCGTGATGCGGCTAACTATGGCTACACCTTC. The entire variable domain, with the rest obtained from reference TRBV7-6 and TRBJ1-2, is as follows: GAGVSQSPRYKVTKRGQDVALRCDPISGHVSLYWYRQALGQGPEFLTYFNYEAQQDKSGLPNDRFSAERPEGSISTLTIQRTEQRDSAMYRCASSRDAANYGYTFGSGTRLTVV.

In its sample, this clone was seen a few times. The junction differs from germline at one of its ends, possibly a read error. The rearrangement uses TRBV7-9 and TRBJ2-1; 7 bases align to TRBD1. CDR3 length: 15 residues. CDR1 is SEHNR and CDR2 is FQNEAQ in the germline V gene (reference sequence). CDR3 region: CSSSLEGTVFNEQFF. The CDR3, as DNA: TGTTCCAGCAGCTTAGAGGGGACAGTTTTCAATGAGCAGTTCTTC.

V and J are TRBV7-9 and TRBJ1-5; D is uncertain. CDR1 SEHNR and CDR2 FQNEAQ come from the germline V gene (reference sequence). With 1 base removed from V and 7 bases from J, the gap between germline ends came to 8 bases. The CDR3 totals 13 residues. This CDR3 is CASSLGHTQPQHF. DNA for the CDR3: TGTGCCAGCAGCTTAGGTCACACACAGCCCCAGCATTTT. Full variable domain (remainder filled in from reference TRBV7-9 and TRBJ1-5): DTGVSQNPRHKITKRGQNVTFRCDPISEHNRLYWYRQTLGQGPEFLTYFQNEAQLEKSRLLSDRFSAERPKGSFSTLEIQRTEQGDSAMYLCASSLGHTQPQHFGDGTRLSIL.

The CDR3: CATSGQGNTGELFF. The DNA for the CDR3 is TGTGCCACCTCGGGACAGGGGAACACCGGGGAGCTGTTTTTT. J is TRBJ2-2 and V is TRBV25-1; 9 nucleotides line up with TRBD1. The V gene's germline CDR1 is MGHDK and CDR2 SYGVNS. The CDR3 is made up of 14 amino acids. V lost 10 bases and J lost 1; bases outside the gene matches: 4.

The V gene is TRBV18, the J gene TRBJ2-1, with D maybe TRBD2 (6 bases). Germline V gene data show CDR1 as KGHSH and CDR2 as LQKENI. V lost 5 bases and J lost 2, with 16 bases in between. The length of the CDR3 is 16 residues. CDR3 in DNA: TGTGCCAGCTCAAGAGAACGGGAGTACGCCTACAATGAGCAGTTCTTC. Protein sequence: CASSREREYAYNEQFF.

The chain has TRBV19 and TRBJ2-7, with D possibly being TRBD2 (6 bases). V lost 5 bases, J lost 7 bases, and 15 bases lay in between. The CDR3 is 13 amino acids. Per the germline V gene, CDR1 is LNHDA and CDR2 is SQIVND (reference sequence). CDR3 sequence: CASSAGRSGEQYF. The DNA of the CDR3 is TGTGCCAGTAGTGCGGGGCGCTCGGGGGAGCAGTACTTC.

The sample holds a few counts of this clone. J is TRBJ2-5 and V is TRBV4-3, with 12 nucleotides matching TRBD2. CDR3 length: 15 residues. Trimming took 4 bases from V and 3 from J; bases not matched to a gene: 3. Looked up from germline, CDR1 is LGHNA and CDR2 is YSLEER. The CDR3 protein is CASSPSGRAKETQYF. As DNA, the CDR3 is TGCGCCAGCAGCCCTAGCGGGAGGGCGAAAGAGACCCAGTACTTC.

V gene TRBV13 combines with J gene TRBJ1-2, with D perhaps matching TRBD1 (5 bases). V lost 3 bases, J lost 8 bases, and 10 bases lay in between. The CDR3 consists of 12 residues. Germline V lookup: CDR1 PRHDT, CDR2 FYEKMQ (reference sequence). The CDR3 region is CASSFQGRGYTF. CDR3 DNA: TGTGCCAGCAGCTTCCAGGGCCGGGGCTACACCTTC.

The gene calls are TRBV19 and TRBJ1-6; TRBD1 is a possible D gene (6 bases). The V and J ends lost 5 bases and 0 bases respectively, with 14 bases between them. CDR3 size: 17 residues. In germline, CDR1 is LNHDA, CDR2 SQIVND (reference sequence). DNA of the CDR3: TGTGCCAGTAGTCCAAGGACAGCGAGCTCCTATAATTCACCCCTCCACTTT. Translating it yields CASSPRTASSYNSPLHF.

This sequence joins TRBV25-1 and TRBJ2-5; tentatively, D is TRBD2 (6 bases). The CDR3 spans 14 residues. The ends were cut back, 3 bases at V and 5 bases at J, with 13 bases in the middle. Germline CDR1 and CDR2: MGHDK and SYGVNS. As DNA, the CDR3 is TGTGCCAGCAGTGAGCGGGATATGTGGGAGACCCAGTACTTC. It is translated as CASSERDMWETQYF.

This rearrangement joins TRBV7-9 to TRBJ2-5; 9 bases map to TRBD2. This CDR3 has 17 amino acids. Per the germline V gene, CDR1 is SEHNR and CDR2 is FQNEAQ (reference sequence). V lost 5 bases, J lost 4 bases, and 14 bases stayed unmatched. CDR3 DNA sequence: TGTGCCAGCAGCGGAACTAGCGGGTCGACGGGGCCAGAGACCCAGTACTTC. This sequence encodes CASSGTSGSTGPETQYF.

V usage is TRBV4-3 and J usage is TRBJ2-3; 11 bases match TRBD2. Trimming at V came to 0 bases and at J to 3 bases, leaving 8 bases not matched to a gene. Germline CDR1 is LGHNA and CDR2 is YSLEER. The CDR3 spans 18 residues. The chain's CDR3 is CASSQDLSGRDGTDTQYF. In DNA, the CDR3 is TGCGCCAGCAGCCAAGATCTTAGCGGGAGGGACGGAACAGATACGCAGTATTTT.

This clone came up a few times. This sequence joins TRBV5-1 and TRBJ2-7; D gene uncertain. Trimming took off 2 bases at V and 3 bases at J, with 3 bases between the two ends. Germline V gives CDR1 SGHRS, CDR2 YFSETQ. The CDR3 covers 11 residues. Written as DNA, the CDR3 is TGCGCCAGCAGCTTCCTCTACGAGCAGTACTTC. It yields the protein CASSFLYEQYF.

J is TRBJ2-3 and V is TRBV5-4; 8 nucleotides agree with TRBD2. V trimming: 2 bases; J trimming: 1 base; junction bases outside the gene matches: 6. The length of the CDR3 is 16 residues. Germline V gives CDR1 SGHNT, CDR2 YYREEE (reference sequence). The CDR3: CASSFGRAAGTDTQYF. DNA of the CDR3: TGTGCCAGCAGCTTCGGGAGGGCGGCAGGCACAGATACGCAGTATTTT.

The rearrangement links TRBV10-2 to TRBJ1-4; TRBD1 might be the D (5 bases). The CDR3 totals 17 residues. Per germline, CDR1 WSHSY and CDR2 SAAADI. Trimming removed 0 bases at V and 7 bases at J, with 18 bases between. CDR3 nucleotides: TGCGCCAGCAGTGAGTCGAATTTGGGGCGGTTTATTGAAAAACTGTTTTTT. It yields the protein CASSESNLGRFIEKLFF.